Below are 5 T cell receptor beta chains sequenced from a single sample in a study of control samples from healthy donors and cancer patients. Repertoires were generated with immunoSEQ multiplex PCR, while TCRdb's copy carries only in-frame clones and drops some. The sample carries some 130,000 clones, more than 85% recorded once. The material sequenced was blood. The receptors stem from a woman aged 30 to 39 in good health.

The V call is TRBV6-5, the J call TRBJ2-5; D not resolved. The V and J ends lost 0 bases and 5 bases respectively, with 1 base between them. CDR1 MNHEY and CDR2 SVGAGI come from the germline V gene. The CDR3 sequence is 11 residues long. The CDR3 DNA reads TGTGCCAGCAGTTACTCTGAGACCCAGTACTTC. Its translation: CASSYSETQYF.

The chain carries TRBV28 and TRBJ1-2; a weak D match, TRBD1 (6 bases). The CDR3 is made up of 13 amino acids. Germline CDR1 is MDHEN and CDR2 is SYDVKM. Trimming pared 10 bases from V and 6 bases from J, leaving 18 bases between. The CDR3 DNA reads as TGTGCCACCACAGGGACCCTTTTTGATGGCTACACCTTC. Translating it yields CATTGTLFDGYTF.

The chain joins TRBV6-1 to TRBJ2-7; 9 bases fit TRBD2. The J segment lost 1 base and the V segment lost 4 bases, leaving 8 bases of the junction unmatched. The germline CDR1 and CDR2 sequences are MNHNS and SASEGT. The CDR3 extends over 16 amino acids. CDR3 coding DNA: TGTGCCAGCAGTGCGTCATGGCGGGAGGGGTCCTACGAGCAGTACTTC. It yields the protein CASSASWREGSYEQYF.

CDR3 sequence (DNA): TGTGCCATCAGCGCCGGGACAGGGGCCGGCGGGGAGCTGTTTTTT. Translating gives CAISAGTGAGGELFF. The genes are TRBV10-3 and TRBJ2-2, with 10 bases matching TRBD1. The CDR3 contains 15 residues. With 6 bases clipped from V and 7 bases from J, the junction kept 8 bases outside the gene matches. Germline V gene data show CDR1 as ENHRY and CDR2 as SYGVKD.

The chain combines TRBV11-2 with TRBJ2-5; D perhaps matches TRBD2 (6 bases). V lost 3 bases, J lost 6 bases, and 17 bases lay in between. CDR1 and CDR2 from the germline V gene are SGHAT and FQNNGV. CDR3 length equals 15 residues. CDR3 sequence (DNA): TGTGCCAGCAGCTTCGATAGCGGAGGTCAGCAGACCCAGTACTTC. It specifies CASSFDSGGQQTQYF.